The rows below give T cell receptor beta chains drawn from one sample of a study of siplizumab effects on memory and regulatory T cells. The assay was immunoSEQ multiplex PCR, and TCRdb's table has in-frame clones only and misses some. Seen here are tens of thousands of clones, about 90% observed once, and the top ten hold over 25%. Sequenced: CD8+ T cells sorted from blood. The origin of the receptors is a human donor in good health. The CDR3 runs from the conserved cysteine through the conserved F or W. D genes are given only for firm matches. Some rows have no size entry. The others give once, few or many, or a class for an expanded clone.

clone size: NA; J gene: TRBJ2-1; V gene: TRBV5-4; D gene: TRBD2; CDR3 length: 18; CDR3 DNA: TGTGCCAGCAGCCCCCGGGGGGGATCATTGAGCTCCTACAATGAGCAGTTCTTC; CDR3 protein: CASSPRGGSLSSYNEQFF
clone size: few; J gene: TRBJ1-2; V gene: TRBV4-1; D gene: NA; CDR3 length: 14; CDR3 DNA: TGCGCCAGCAGCCAAGAGGCGCAATTCTATGGCTACACCTTC; CDR3 protein: CASSQEAQFYGYTF
clone size: NA; J gene: TRBJ1-6; V gene: TRBV6-6; D gene: NA; CDR3 length: 15; CDR3 DNA: TGTGCCAGCAGTCCCTCGGGACATTATAATTCACCCCTCCACTTT; CDR3 protein: CASSPSGHYNSPLHF
clone size: NA; J gene: TRBJ2-1; V gene: TRBV9; D gene: NA; CDR3 length: 14; CDR3 DNA: TGTGCCAGCCACCTAGGGAGCTCCTACAATGAGCAGTTCTTC; CDR3 protein: CASHLGSSYNEQFF
clone size: NA; J gene: TRBJ1-1; V gene: TRBV15; D gene: NA; CDR3 length: 16; CDR3 DNA: TGTGCCACCAGCAAAAAGGGACTCCATCTGTACACTGAAGCTTTCTTT; CDR3 protein: CATSKKGLHLYTEAFF
clone size: NA; J gene: TRBJ1-1; V gene: TRBV5-4; D gene: NA; CDR3 length: 15; CDR3 DNA: TGTGCCAGCAGCGGGGGACATGTGGTAAGCACTGAAGCTTTCTTT; CDR3 protein: CASSGGHVVSTEAFF
clone size: NA; J gene: TRBJ1-5; V gene: TRBV2; D gene: NA; CDR3 length: 16; CDR3 DNA: TGTGCCAGCAGTGAAGAAGAGACAGGATTAAATCAGCCCCAGCATTTT; CDR3 protein: CASSEEETGLNQPQHF
clone size: NA; J gene: TRBJ2-7; V gene: TRBV27; D gene: TRBD2; CDR3 length: 13; CDR3 DNA: TGTGCCAGCAGTTCAAAACTAGCGGGGGGCCAGTACTTC; CDR3 protein: CASSSKLAGGQYF
clone size: NA; J gene: TRBJ1-1; V gene: TRBV2; D gene: NA; CDR3 length: 16; CDR3 DNA: TGTGCCAGCAGTGACCGAGGGGCGACCATGAACACTGAAGCTTTCTTT; CDR3 protein: CASSDRGATMNTEAFF
clone size: NA; J gene: TRBJ1-2; V gene: TRBV13; D gene: NA; CDR3 length: 13; CDR3 DNA: TGTGCCAGCAGCTTCGACAGCGGCTATGGCTACACCTTC; CDR3 protein: CASSFDSGYGYTF
clone size: NA; J gene: TRBJ2-7; V gene: TRBV5-1; D gene: TRBD2; CDR3 length: 17; CDR3 DNA: TGCGCCAGCAGCTTGAGGGCTAGCGGACCCTTAGACTACGAGCAGTACTTC; CDR3 protein: CASSLRASGPLDYEQYF
clone size: NA; J gene: TRBJ1-4; V gene: TRBV5-6; D gene: NA; CDR3 length: 14; CDR3 DNA: TGTGCCAGTACGAGTGAAGGGGCGTGGGAAAAACTGTTTTTT; CDR3 protein: CASTSEGAWEKLFF
clone size: NA; J gene: TRBJ2-7; V gene: TRBV4-1; D gene: NA; CDR3 length: 16; CDR3 DNA: TGCGCCAGCAGCCCTCCGGGCGGACGGAGCTCCTACGAGCAGTACTTC; CDR3 protein: CASSPPGGRSSYEQYF
clone size: NA; J gene: TRBJ2-5; V gene: TRBV6-5; D gene: NA; CDR3 length: 13; CDR3 DNA: TGTGCCAGCAGTTGGGGGGCTGAGGAGACCCAGTACTTC; CDR3 protein: CASSWGAEETQYF
clone size: NA; J gene: TRBJ2-4; V gene: TRBV5-6; D gene: TRBD1; CDR3 length: 15; CDR3 DNA: TGTGCCAGCAGTTTGGGACAGGCGGGCAAAAACATTCAGTACTTC; CDR3 protein: CASSLGQAGKNIQYF
clone size: NA; J gene: TRBJ2-2; V gene: TRBV5-1; D gene: TRBD2; CDR3 length: 16; CDR3 DNA: TGCGCCAGCAGCTCGGGACTAGCGGGAGGCACCGGGGAGCTGTTTTTT; CDR3 protein: CASSSGLAGGTGELFF
clone size: once; J gene: TRBJ1-2; V gene: TRBV5-1; D gene: TRBD1; CDR3 length: 17; CDR3 DNA: TGCGCCAGCAGCCCGTACCACGCCGGGACAGAGGGAAAAGGCTACACCTTC; CDR3 protein: CASSPYHAGTEGKGYTF
clone size: NA; J gene: TRBJ2-6; V gene: TRBV4-2; D gene: NA; CDR3 length: 16; CDR3 DNA: TGTGCCAGCAGCCAAGATCAGGGGTCTGGGGCCAACGTCCTGACTTTC; CDR3 protein: CASSQDQGSGANVLTF
clone size: NA; J gene: TRBJ2-7; V gene: TRBV29-1; D gene: TRBD1; CDR3 length: 12; CDR3 DNA: TGCAGCGGGCTCAGGGGGCCCTACGAGCAGTACTTC; CDR3 protein: CSGLRGPYEQYF
clone size: NA; J gene: TRBJ1-2; V gene: TRBV6-5; D gene: NA; CDR3 length: 11; CDR3 DNA: TGTGCCAGCGAGGAGGTCTATGGCTACACCTTC; CDR3 protein: CASEEVYGYTF
clone size: NA; J gene: TRBJ1-5; V gene: TRBV28; D gene: NA; CDR3 length: 14; CDR3 DNA: TGTGCCAGCAGTTTGAGACAGGGCAATCAGCCCCAGCATTTT; CDR3 protein: CASSLRQGNQPQHF
clone size: NA; J gene: TRBJ2-4; V gene: TRBV7-6; D gene: NA; CDR3 length: 13; CDR3 DNA: TGTGCCAGCGGCGGGACGGACAAAAACATTCAGTACTTC; CDR3 protein: CASGGTDKNIQYF
clone size: NA; J gene: TRBJ2-3; V gene: TRBV7-3; D gene: NA; CDR3 length: 16; CDR3 DNA: TGTGCCAGCAGCTTAAATCCGGGGGAGATAACAGATACGCAGTATTTT; CDR3 protein: CASSLNPGEITDTQYF
clone size: NA; J gene: TRBJ2-3; V gene: TRBV9; D gene: NA; CDR3 length: 14; CDR3 DNA: TGTGCCAGCAGCGTAACCCTTTATGCAGATACGCAGTATTTT; CDR3 protein: CASSVTLYADTQYF
clone size: NA; J gene: TRBJ1-6; V gene: TRBV5-1; D gene: NA; CDR3 length: 13; CDR3 DNA: TGCGCCAGCAGCTTAATGGGGAATTCACCCCTCCACTTT; CDR3 protein: CASSLMGNSPLHF
clone size: once; J gene: TRBJ2-1; V gene: TRBV5-7; D gene: TRBD2; CDR3 length: 15; CDR3 DNA: TGTGCCAGCAGCCCTAGCGGGGGCCCCTACAATGAGCAGTTCTTC; CDR3 protein: CASSPSGGPYNEQFF
clone size: NA; J gene: TRBJ1-6; V gene: TRBV7-8; D gene: NA; CDR3 length: 12; CDR3 DNA: TGTGCCAGCAGCCCAGAGACGGTACCCCTCCACTTT; CDR3 protein: CASSPETVPLHF